This TCR beta chain was retrieved from a study of T cell repertoires in cytomegalovirus infection. Study-level information: Public TCR beta signatures provided an indication of both CMV infection and a matching HLA type. Study-wide findings and caveats: HLA-C-restricted CMV-specific TCR beta clonotypes prevailed in the ex vivo response. Frequencies of public TCR beta families were cumulated, and this identified carriers of CMV plus the relevant HLA.

The CDR3 contains 14 residues. V shed 5 bases and J shed 4 bases, with 14 bases lying between them. TCRdb redid the calling of the reads with MiXCR, one entry per CDR3 protein. The sample contains some 440,000 distinct CDR3 sequences, approximately 32% of which appear only once. About this clonotype itself: Its antigen is undetermined.

This clonotype was sampled from a human donor in good health (CMV status not recorded). Some clones in this sample may be carry-over from other donors' samples. The chain uses TRBV12-3 or TRBV12-4 and TRBJ1-1; D unresolved. What was sequenced was PBMCs. CDR3 amino acids: CASSLHRSGTEAFF. CDR3 DNA: TGTGCCAGCAGTCTACACCGCTCCGGCACTGAAGCTTTCTTT.